These 13 T cell receptor beta chains came from one sample sequenced in a study of blood T cell repertoires in COVID-19. Profiled with immunoSEQ multiplex PCR; TCRdb holds only in-frame clones, not every one. The table lists some 200,000 clones, 80% to 85% of them singletons. The sample comprised peripheral blood. Receptor source: a woman aged 25 to 39 who had recovered from COVID-19.

In its sample, this clone was seen a few times. J is TRBJ2-5 and V is TRBV19, with 10 bases lining up with TRBD2. Unmatched junction bases numbered 7, after V lost 1 base and J lost 5 bases. Germline loops: CDR1 LNHDA, CDR2 SQIVND (reference sequence). The CDR3 is made up of 16 amino acids. In DNA form, the CDR3 reads TGTGCCAGTAGTATAGGTAGCGGGAGGATAGGCGAGACCCAGTACTTC. It encodes CASSIGSGRIGETQYF.

The chain employs TRBV5-1 and TRBJ2-7; weak D call: TRBD2 (5 bases). The V end lost 2 bases, the J end lost 0 bases, and 9 bases lay between the germline ends. CDR1 and CDR2 from the germline V gene are SGHRS and YFSETQ. This CDR3 contains 14 residues. The CDR3 sequence: CASSFSESSYEQYF. CDR3 DNA: TGCGCCAGCAGCTTTAGCGAGAGCTCCTACGAGCAGTACTTC. Variable domain in full (rest from reference TRBV5-1 and TRBJ2-7): KAGVTQTPRYLIKTRGQQVTLSCSPISGHRSVSWYQQTPGQGLQFLFEYFSETQRNKGNFPGRFSGRQFSNSRSEMNVSTLELGDSALYLCASSFSESSYEQYFGPGTRLTVT.

The chain uses TRBV11-1 and TRBJ1-3; D gene unclear. V dropped 6 bases and J dropped 0 bases, with 12 bases sitting between them. The germline CDR1 and CDR2 sequences are SGHAT and FQDESV (reference sequence). CDR3 length: 15 residues. CDR3 loop: CASRGLGSSGNTIYF. The CDR3 nucleotides read TGTGCCAGCAGGGGCCTCGGATCCTCTGGAAACACCATATATTTT. Full variable domain (remainder filled in from reference TRBV11-1 and TRBJ1-3): EAEVAQSPRYKITEKSQAVAFWCDPISGHATLYWYRQILGQGPELLVQFQDESVVDDSQLPKDRFSAERLKGVDSTLKIQPAELGDSAMYLCASRGLGSSGNTIYFGEGSWLTVV.

J is TRBJ1-1 and V is TRBV25-1; no definite D call. CDR1 is MGHDK and CDR2 is SYGVNS in the germline V gene. V shed 6 bases and J shed 0 bases, with 14 bases lying between them. The CDR3 sequence is 15 residues long. The CDR3 nucleotides read TGTGCCAGCAGGAATCACGACACCATGAACACTGAAGCTTTCTTT. Its translation: CASRNHDTMNTEAFF.

The chain recombines TRBV28 with TRBJ1-1, with TRBD1 identical over 7 bases. The CDR3 is made up of 14 amino acids. Per the germline V gene, CDR1 is MDHEN and CDR2 is SYDVKM. V was clipped by 2 bases and J by 4 bases; unmatched bases: 4. The CDR3 sequence is CASSLSNRGTEAFF. The CDR3 bases are TGTGCCAGCAGTTTAAGCAACAGGGGCACTGAAGCTTTCTTT.

In its sample, this clone was seen many times. V and J are TRBV28 and TRBJ2-7; 7 bases match TRBD1. Unmatched junction bases numbered 8, after V lost 3 bases and J lost 6 bases. Germline V gene data show CDR1 as MDHEN and CDR2 as SYDVKM. The CDR3 has 14 amino acids. CDR3 amino acids: CASSFAGTVPEQYF. For the CDR3, the DNA is TGTGCCAGCAGTTTCGCAGGGACAGTGCCCGAGCAGTACTTC.

The chain is built from TRBV30 and TRBJ2-7; D is unresolved. The CDR3 sequence is 13 residues long. Trimming cost V 2 bases and J 1 base, with 9 bases left between them. Germline V CDR1 and CDR2: GTSNPN, SVGIG (reference sequence). DNA of the CDR3: TGTGCCTGGAGTATACAGTTTTCCTACGAGCAGTACTTC. Amino acids: CAWSIQFSYEQYF. Variable domain in full (rest from reference TRBV30 and TRBJ2-7): SQTIHQWPATLVQPVGSPLSLECTVEGTSNPNLYWYRQAAGRGLQLLFYSVGIGQISSEVPQNLSASRPQDRQFILSSKKLLLSDSGFYLCAWSIQFSYEQYFGPGTRLTVT.

This clone showed up just a few times. The chain carries TRBV7-9 and TRBJ1-4; D is possibly TRBD1 (5 bases). This CDR3 has 15 amino acids. Germline V gives CDR1 SEHNR, CDR2 FQNEAQ (reference sequence). Trimming pared 1 base from V and 5 bases from J, leaving 11 bases between. CDR3 loop: CASSLGAGLNEKLFF. The CDR3 DNA reads TGTGCCAGCAGCTTAGGGGCAGGGTTAAATGAAAAACTGTTTTTT. Variable domain in full (rest from reference TRBV7-9 and TRBJ1-4): DTGVSQNPRHKITKRGQNVTFRCDPISEHNRLYWYRQTLGQGPEFLTYFQNEAQLEKSRLLSDRFSAERPKGSFSTLEIQRTEQGDSAMYLCASSLGAGLNEKLFFGSGTQLSVL.

The genes are TRBV28 and TRBJ1-2; a possible D gene is TRBD1 (6 bases). The CDR3 sequence is 14 residues long. Trimming shortened V by 4 bases and J by 2 bases, and 11 bases separated the two germline ends. The germline CDR1 and CDR2 sequences are MDHEN and SYDVKM. The CDR3 sequence: CASSSTTGNYGYTF. The CDR3 DNA reads as TGTGCCAGCAGTTCCACCACAGGGAACTATGGCTACACCTTC.

On this clone itself: The sample has other DNA sequences that encode this CDR3 too. The chain joins TRBV27 to TRBJ2-7, with D unclear. The germline V gene encodes CDR1 MNHEY and CDR2 SMNVEV (reference sequence). The CDR3 consists of 11 residues. Trimming removed 4 bases from V and 3 bases from J, with 4 bases in between. The CDR3 is CASSSYYEQYF. The CDR3 DNA reads as TGTGCCAGCAGTTCCTACTACGAGCAGTACTTC.

The CDR3 nucleotides read TGTGCCAGCAGTTTATCGAAGGGGACTCCCTACGAGCAGTACTTC. Protein product: CASSLSKGTPYEQYF. J is TRBJ2-7 and V is TRBV27; TRBD2 is a possible D gene (6 bases). Deletions cut 0 bases from V and 2 bases from J, with 11 bases between. Germline CDR1 MNHEY, CDR2 SMNVEV (reference sequence). The CDR3 is 15 amino acids.

The chain combines TRBV5-1 with TRBJ2-7, with 8 nucleotides matching TRBD1. The ends lost 4 bases at V and 5 bases at J; junction bases unmatched: 8. The germline V gene has CDR1 SGHRS and CDR2 YFSETQ. The CDR3 covers 14 residues. The DNA of the CDR3 is TGCGCCAGCAGCATCGGCAGGGGGCTCCACGAGCAGTACTTC. This translates into CASSIGRGLHEQYF.

The chain recombines TRBV19 with TRBJ2-7, with D perhaps TRBD1 (6 bases). Germline V gene lookup returns CDR1 LNHDA and CDR2 SQIVND (reference sequence). The CDR3 consists of 14 residues. V dropped 4 bases and J dropped 4 bases, with 14 bases sitting between them. CDR3 coding DNA: TGTGCCAGTAGTACCCACCTACAGGGTTACGAGCAGTACTTC. Residues: CASSTHLQGYEQYF.